This T cell receptor beta chain originates from a study of resident and recirculating memory T cells in vitiligo. Study background: The samples were homogenized without cell sorting before genomic DNA extraction.

CDR1 is SGHTA and CDR2 is FQGNSA in the germline V gene. CDR3 size: 14 residues. V lost 5 bases to trimming and J lost 2 bases; unmatched junction nucleotides: 4. This clone was detected once. What it binds is not known. TCRdb keeps only in-frame clones here, not all; method: immunoSEQ multiplex PCR. This sample yields some 70,000 clones, of which roughly nine tenths are seen a single time; just under 5% belongs to the top ten. No patient showed confetti depigmentation, a clinical sign of active disease. Study-wide results and caveats: Vitiligo lesions lacked a unique dominant clone, and clonality varied.

The sample taken for sequencing was blood. The chain couples TRBV7-2 to TRBJ2-5, with TRBD2 identical over 8 bases. The receptor was derived from a male donor with vitiligo. The CDR3 protein is CASSNRGGQETQYF. Written as DNA, the CDR3 is TGTGCCAGCAGCAACCGGGGGGGGCAAGAGACCCAGTACTTC.